This T cell receptor (beta chain) was profiled in a study of blood T cell repertoires in COVID-19. Study context: Both acute and convalescent COVID-19 samples were obtained from the United States, Italy and Spain.

In the study's own analysis: Reference gene primers were amplified, and this amplification served to estimate nucleated cell counts. The protocol was immunoSEQ multiplex PCR, while the TCRdb copy is restricted to in-frame clones and leaves out a portion. D and trimming come from the DNA, and the V and J calls and clone size come from that table. This table holds about 150,000 clones, roughly nine tenths found once. The V gene's germline CDR1 is SGHRS and CDR2 YFSETQ. V shed 0 bases and J 1 base; nucleotides not matched to a gene: 12. CDR3 length equals 19 residues. Sample: peripheral blood. This chain links TRBV5-1 with TRBJ2-7; TRBD2 aligns across 11 bases. This sequence was found in a woman in her sixties with active COVID-19. In DNA form, the CDR3 reads TGCGCCAGCAGCTTGGCCGCTTTGGGACTAGCGGTGCGGTCCTACGAGCAGTACTTC. Protein product: CASSLAALGLAVRSYEQYF. Full variable domain (rest looked up from reference TRBV5-1 and TRBJ2-7): KAGVTQTPRYLIKTRGQQVTLSCSPISGHRSVSWYQQTPGQGLQFLFEYFSETQRNKGNFPGRFSGRQFSNSRSEMNVSTLELGDSALYLCASSLAALGLAVRSYEQYFGPGTRLTVT.